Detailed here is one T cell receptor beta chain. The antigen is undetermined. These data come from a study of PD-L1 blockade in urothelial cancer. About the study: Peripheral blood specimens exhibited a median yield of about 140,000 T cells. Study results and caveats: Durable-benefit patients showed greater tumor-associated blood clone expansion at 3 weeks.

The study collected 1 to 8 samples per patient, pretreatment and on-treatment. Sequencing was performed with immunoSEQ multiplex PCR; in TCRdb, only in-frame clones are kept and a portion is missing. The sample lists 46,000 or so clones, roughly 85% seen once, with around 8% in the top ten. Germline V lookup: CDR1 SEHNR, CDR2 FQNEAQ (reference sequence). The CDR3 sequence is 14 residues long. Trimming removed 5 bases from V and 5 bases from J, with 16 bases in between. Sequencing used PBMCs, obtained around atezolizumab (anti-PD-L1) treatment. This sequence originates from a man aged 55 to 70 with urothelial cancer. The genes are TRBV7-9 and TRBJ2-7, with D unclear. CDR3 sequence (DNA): TGTGCCAGCAGCCCCCCTTTAGTTCCCGACGAGCAGTACTTC. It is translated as CASSPPLVPDEQYF.